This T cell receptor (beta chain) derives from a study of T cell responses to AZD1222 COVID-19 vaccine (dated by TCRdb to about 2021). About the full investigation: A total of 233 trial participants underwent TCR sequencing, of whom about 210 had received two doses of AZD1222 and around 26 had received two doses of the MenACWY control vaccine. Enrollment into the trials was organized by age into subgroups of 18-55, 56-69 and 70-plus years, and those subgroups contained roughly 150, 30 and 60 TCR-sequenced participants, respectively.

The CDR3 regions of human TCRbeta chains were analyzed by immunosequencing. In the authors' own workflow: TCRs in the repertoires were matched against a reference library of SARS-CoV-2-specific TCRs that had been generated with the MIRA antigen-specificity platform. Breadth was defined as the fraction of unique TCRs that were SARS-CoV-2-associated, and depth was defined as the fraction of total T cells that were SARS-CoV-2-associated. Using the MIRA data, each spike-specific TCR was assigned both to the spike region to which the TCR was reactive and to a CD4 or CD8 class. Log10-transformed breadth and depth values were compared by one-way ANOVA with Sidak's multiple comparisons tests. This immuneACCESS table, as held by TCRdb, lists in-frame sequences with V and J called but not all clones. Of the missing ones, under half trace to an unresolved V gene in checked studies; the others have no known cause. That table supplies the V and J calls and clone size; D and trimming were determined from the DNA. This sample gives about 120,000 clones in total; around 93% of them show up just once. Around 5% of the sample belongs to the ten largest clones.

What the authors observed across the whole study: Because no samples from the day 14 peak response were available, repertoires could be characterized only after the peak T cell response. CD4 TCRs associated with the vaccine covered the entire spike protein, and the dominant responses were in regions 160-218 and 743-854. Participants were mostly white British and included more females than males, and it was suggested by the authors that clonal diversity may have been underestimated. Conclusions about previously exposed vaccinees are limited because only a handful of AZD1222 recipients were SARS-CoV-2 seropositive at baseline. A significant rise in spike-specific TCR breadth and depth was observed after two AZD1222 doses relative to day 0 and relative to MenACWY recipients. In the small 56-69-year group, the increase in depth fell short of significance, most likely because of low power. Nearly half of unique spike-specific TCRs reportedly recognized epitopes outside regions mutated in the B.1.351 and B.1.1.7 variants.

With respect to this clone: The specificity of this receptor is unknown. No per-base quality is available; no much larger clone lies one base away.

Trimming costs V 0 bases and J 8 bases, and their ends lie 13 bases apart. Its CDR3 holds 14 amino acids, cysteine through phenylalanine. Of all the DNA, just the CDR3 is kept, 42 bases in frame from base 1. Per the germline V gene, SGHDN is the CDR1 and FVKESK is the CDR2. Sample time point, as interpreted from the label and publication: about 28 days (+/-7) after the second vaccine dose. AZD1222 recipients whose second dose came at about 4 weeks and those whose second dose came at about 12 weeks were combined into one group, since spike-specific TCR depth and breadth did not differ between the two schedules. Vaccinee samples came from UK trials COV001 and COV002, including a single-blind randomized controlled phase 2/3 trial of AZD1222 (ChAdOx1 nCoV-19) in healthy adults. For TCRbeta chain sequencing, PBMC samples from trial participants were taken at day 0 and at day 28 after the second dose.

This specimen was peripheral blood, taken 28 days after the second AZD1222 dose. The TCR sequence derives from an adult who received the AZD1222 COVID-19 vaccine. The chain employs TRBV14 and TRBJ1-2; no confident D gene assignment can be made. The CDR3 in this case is CASSQDSARLGYTF. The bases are TGTGCCAGCAGCCAAGATTCGGCCCGTTTAGGCTACACCTTC.